This T cell receptor beta chain was identified during a study of cytomegalovirus exposure and HLA in healthy donors. The primer mix had 60 Vbeta and 13 Jbeta primers. This table comes from immunoSEQ multiplex PCR, and its TCRdb copy is limited to in-frame clones, with some not included. This repertoire shows approximately 180,000 clones, about 69% found once; its top ten account for 2% to 3%. CDR1 and CDR2 (germline): SNHLY, FYNNEI. The length of the CDR3 is 15 residues. Trimming left V 3 bases short and J 6 bases short, with 18 bases between. The rearrangement uses TRBV2 and TRBJ2-7; the D gene is possibly TRBD1 (6 bases). The sample taken for sequencing was PBMCs. This receptor was identified in a human donor in good health. The CDR3 loop reads CASSDSGTSSVEQYF. DNA for the CDR3: TGTGCCAGCAGTGATTCTGGGACAAGCTCCGTCGAGCAGTACTTC.